This T cell receptor (beta chain) was identified in a study of vaccination effects on CD4 cells after COVID-19. General study points: Late post-vaccination, clones induced by infection and those induced by vaccine underwent marked clonal contraction.

ViraFEST assay sequencing came after antigen-specific CD4+ T cells were expanded with viral peptide pools. When around nine days of culture had elapsed, CD4+ T cells were isolated. Each vaccine recipient was nucleocapsid antibody negative and had no prior SARS-CoV-2 infection. Peptides at around 9.9 ug/ml and IL-2 at around 9.3 IU/ml were added to some 1.9 million PBMC per well. This clone turned up a few times. Its antigen remains unidentified. Clones were read by immunoSEQ multiplex PCR, and TCRdb kept only the in-frame ones, dropping some. Of about 41,000 clones in the sample, roughly 70% were seen once. V lost 0 bases to trimming and J lost 10 bases, with 6 bases between them. The CDR3 is 11 amino acids. Germline CDR1 reads SGHTA; CDR2 reads FQGNSA.

Sequencing was performed on CD4+ T cells from PBMCs cultured with HCoV-OC43 spike peptides, taken before COVID-19 vaccination. Stated subset: HCoV-OC43 spike overlapping peptide pool stimulation. The rearrangement links TRBV7-2 to TRBJ1-2; D is unclear. The receptor was isolated from a human donor who received a COVID-19 vaccine. The CDR3 reads CASSLAGVYTF. In DNA, the CDR3 is TGTGCCAGCAGCTTAGCGGGCGTCTACACCTTC.